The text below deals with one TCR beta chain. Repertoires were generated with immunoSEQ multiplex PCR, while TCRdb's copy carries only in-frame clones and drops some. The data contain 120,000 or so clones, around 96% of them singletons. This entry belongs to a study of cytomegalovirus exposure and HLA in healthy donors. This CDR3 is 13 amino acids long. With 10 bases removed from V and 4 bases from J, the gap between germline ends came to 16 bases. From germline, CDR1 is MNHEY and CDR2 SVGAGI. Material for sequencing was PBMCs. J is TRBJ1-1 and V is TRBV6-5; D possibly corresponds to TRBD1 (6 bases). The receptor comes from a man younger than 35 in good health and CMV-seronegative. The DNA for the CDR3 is TGTGCCACTGGGGGAGTAGGGGGCACTGAAGCTTTCTTT. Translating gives CATGGVGGTEAFF.